What follows are 28 T cell receptor beta chains derived from one specimen sequenced in a study of blood T cell repertoires in COVID-19. Profiling relied on immunoSEQ multiplex PCR, and the TCRdb table lists in-frame clones only, not all of them. Of under 250,000 clones in the sample, about 83% were seen once. The sequenced material came from peripheral blood. The receptor source for this set is a woman aged 40 to 49 who had recovered from COVID-19.

The V and J genes are TRBV9 and TRBJ2-1, with 7 nucleotides matching TRBD1. Germline CDR1 SGDLS, CDR2 YYNGEE. The CDR3 loop spans 17 amino acids. Trimming at V came to 0 bases and at J to 4 bases, leaving 10 bases not matched to a gene. As DNA, the CDR3 is TGTGCCAGCAGCGTAGTGGAAGGGGGACAGAGTTACAATGAGCAGTTCTTC. Translated, it gives CASSVVEGGQSYNEQFF.

This sequence joins TRBV28 and TRBJ2-7; a weak D match, TRBD1 (6 bases). The CDR3 consists of 14 residues. The germline V and J ends were trimmed by 8 bases and 5 bases, with 19 bases remaining between them. Germline V lookup: CDR1 MDHEN, CDR2 SYDVKM. The CDR3 reads CASLSSQGSHEQYF. The CDR3, as DNA: TGTGCCAGCCTCTCTTCGCAGGGGAGCCACGAGCAGTACTTC. Full variable domain (remainder filled in from reference TRBV28 and TRBJ2-7): DVKVTQSSRYLVKRTGEKVFLECVQDMDHENMFWYRQDPGLGLRLIYFSYDVKMKEKGDIPEGYSVSREKKERFSLILESASTNQTSMYLCASLSSQGSHEQYFGPGTRLTVT.

This clone was detected only a few times. CDR3 in amino acids: CASSLLQLHNEQFF. CDR3 DNA sequence: TGTGCCAGCAGTTTATTGCAACTGCACAATGAGCAGTTCTTC. V and J are TRBV28 and TRBJ2-1, with unresolved D. Germline V gene lookup returns CDR1 MDHEN and CDR2 SYDVKM. The CDR3 is 14 amino acids. With 1 base removed from V and 5 bases from J, the gap between germline ends came to 9 bases.

This chain links TRBV5-6 with TRBJ1-4; a possible D gene is TRBD1 (5 bases). Germline-derived CDR1 and CDR2 are SGHDT and YYEEEE. The CDR3 runs 17 residues. The V end was cut by 0 bases, the J end by 0 bases, with 12 bases between. CDR3 in DNA: TGTGCCAGCAGCTTGGGGATCGCGGGGGCAACTAATGAAAAACTGTTTTTT. This sequence encodes CASSLGIAGATNEKLFF. Together with reference TRBV5-6 and TRBJ1-4, the CDR3 gives the full variable domain: DAGVTQSPTHLIKTRGQQVTLRCSPKSGHDTVSWYQQALGQGPQFIFQYYEEEERQRGNFPDRFSGHQFPNYSSELNVNALLLGDSALYLCASSLGIAGATNEKLFFGSGTQLSVL.

A remark on this clone: Other DNA sequences in this specimen translate into the identical CDR3. The rearrangement links TRBV15 to TRBJ2-1, with 10 nucleotides matching TRBD1. The CDR3 length is 14 residues. Germline assignment: CDR1 LNHNV and CDR2 YYDKDF (reference sequence). V was clipped by 5 bases and J by 4 bases; unmatched bases: 2. In DNA, the CDR3 is TGTGCCACCAGCCCGGGACAGGGGTACAATGAGCAGTTCTTC. As protein: CATSPGQGYNEQFF.

This chain joins TRBV5-1 and TRBJ1-2; 11 bases line up with TRBD1. V trimming: 3 bases; J trimming: 8 bases; junction bases outside the gene matches: 9. CDR1 and CDR2 from the germline V gene are SGHRS and YFSETQ. This CDR3 is built from 15 residues. The CDR3 DNA follows: TGCGCCAGCAGCTCCAATCCGGACAGGGGGCTCGGCTACACCTTC. Its translation: CASSSNPDRGLGYTF.

The chain has TRBV19 and TRBJ1-2; possibly TRBD1 for D (5 bases). V dropped 8 bases and J dropped 2 bases, with 12 bases sitting between them. Germline CDR1 LNHDA, CDR2 SQIVND (reference sequence). The CDR3 loop spans 13 amino acids. CDR3 coding DNA: TGTGCCAGTTCTAAGGGGCGCAACTATGGCTACACCTTC. Residues: CASSKGRNYGYTF.

This clone has a count of ten or more. The V call is TRBV5-6, the J call TRBJ1-1, with 7 bases that match TRBD1. Germline CDR1 SGHDT, CDR2 YYEEEE. The CDR3 spans 18 residues. V was pared by 3 bases and J by 4 bases, with 18 bases of the junction left unmatched. The CDR3 bases are TGTGCCAGCAGCTGGAAAGGGGGCATGGATCCTCTAGGCACTGAAGCTTTCTTT. Translating gives CASSWKGGMDPLGTEAFF.

This chain uses TRBV5-6 with TRBJ1-1; maybe TRBD1 (5 bases). The germline V and J ends were trimmed by 6 bases and 1 base, with 16 bases remaining between them. Germline CDR1 is SGHDT and CDR2 is YYEEEE. CDR3 length: 15 residues. Written as DNA, the CDR3 is TGTGCCAGCAAATTGGGAGGGGCGGGGAACACTGAAGCTTTCTTT. This encodes CASKLGGAGNTEAFF.

The chain recombines TRBV27 with TRBJ2-6, with D uncertain. The CDR3 runs 19 residues. V gave up 6 bases and J gave up 0 bases, with 21 bases separating them. Germline CDR1 and CDR2: MNHEY and SMNVEV (reference sequence). CDR3 in amino acids: CASRRSFPPGYSGANVLTF. The CDR3 nucleotides read TGTGCCAGCAGGCGATCCTTTCCCCCAGGTTACTCTGGGGCCAACGTCCTGACTTTC.

V is TRBV28 and J is TRBJ1-1, with D uncertain. Trimming removed 8 bases at V and 1 base at J, with 8 bases between. Looked up from germline, CDR1 is MDHEN and CDR2 is SYDVKM. This CDR3 has 12 amino acids. The CDR3: CASGRPNTEAFF. CDR3 bases: TGTGCCAGCGGGCGACCGAACACTGAAGCTTTCTTT.

The V call is TRBV19, the J call TRBJ2-5; possibly TRBD2 for D (6 bases). Germline CDR1 is LNHDA and CDR2 is SQIVND (reference sequence). Between the trimmed V and J ends, which lost 5 bases and 7 bases, there was a span of 14 bases. CDR3 length: 13 residues. CDR3 coding DNA: TGTGCCAGTAGTGTGGAGGGACGCGGGACCCAGTACTTC. This sequence encodes CASSVEGRGTQYF.

The chain is built from TRBV9 and TRBJ1-5; D is possibly TRBD1 (6 bases). Trimming pared 0 bases from V and 3 bases from J, leaving 7 bases between. The germline V gene encodes CDR1 SGDLS and CDR2 YYNGEE. This CDR3 spans 14 amino acids. CDR3 in amino acids: CASSVGQDNQPQHF. The CDR3 DNA reads as TGTGCCAGCAGCGTAGGACAGGACAATCAGCCCCAGCATTTT.

This chain uses TRBV7-9 with TRBJ2-3, with TRBD2 identical over 10 bases. The CDR3 covers 15 residues. CDR1 SEHNR and CDR2 FQNEAQ come from the germline V gene (reference sequence). Trimming cost V 3 bases and J 0 bases; bases outside gene matches: 0. CDR3 DNA sequence: TGTGCCAGCAGCTTTAGCGGGGGGAGCACAGATACGCAGTATTTT. Translated, it gives CASSFSGGSTDTQYF.

The gene calls are TRBV28 and TRBJ2-2; the D gene is possibly TRBD1 (6 bases). Germline CDR1 MDHEN, CDR2 SYDVKM. Trimming left V 5 bases short and J 8 bases short, with 15 bases between. The CDR3 is 14 residues long. The CDR3 is CASSTYRASGELFF. The CDR3 bases are TGTGCCAGCAGTACCTACAGGGCCTCGGGGGAGCTGTTTTTT.

The rearrangement links TRBV6-5 to TRBJ1-2; 9 bases line up with TRBD1. There are 16 residues in the CDR3. Germline V lookup: CDR1 MNHEY, CDR2 SVGAGI. The J segment lost 4 bases and the V segment lost 4 bases, leaving 10 bases of the junction unmatched. CDR3 region: CASSSYLGQGGYGYTF. CDR3 coding DNA: TGTGCCAGCAGTTCATACCTGGGACAGGGCGGCTATGGCTACACCTTC.

V and J are TRBV18 and TRBJ2-2; TRBD2 might be the D (5 bases). This CDR3 is 15 amino acids long. V was pared by 3 bases and J by 4 bases, with 12 bases between. The germline gives CDR1 KGHSH, CDR2 LQKENI. CDR3 in DNA: TGTGCCAGCTCACCCCCAGCCCGGGGCACCGGGGAGCTGTTTTTT. Its translation is CASSPPARGTGELFF.

V gene TRBV29-1 combines with J gene TRBJ1-2, with 8 bases that match TRBD1. From germline, CDR1 is SQVTM and CDR2 ANQGSEA. V lost 5 bases, J lost 5 bases, and 10 bases stayed unmatched. The CDR3 runs to 14 residues. The CDR3 here is CSVLKLDRAYGYTF. DNA of the CDR3: TGCAGCGTTTTAAAACTGGACAGGGCTTATGGCTACACCTTC.

This CDR3 is CASFDRGHEQYF. DNA of the CDR3: TGCGCCAGCTTTGACAGGGGGCACGAGCAGTACTTC. The chain carries TRBV5-1 and TRBJ2-7; 10 bases line up with TRBD1. In germline, CDR1 is SGHRS, CDR2 YFSETQ. V shed 7 bases, J shed 5 bases, and the junction held 3 bases outside the gene matches. This CDR3 has 12 residues.

J is TRBJ2-5 and V is TRBV3-1 (or the pseudogene TRBV3-2); 13 bases fit TRBD2. CDR1 and CDR2 from the germline V gene are LGHDT and YNNKEL (reference sequence). Losses at the gene ends were 5 bases for V and 1 base for J; bases not matched to a gene: 13. The CDR3 covers 19 residues. CDR3 loop: CASSKPRTSGGPGQETQYF. DNA of the CDR3: TGTGCCAGCAGCAAGCCACGGACTAGCGGGGGACCAGGCCAAGAGACCCAGTACTTC.

On this clone: In the same sample, other DNA sequences code for this CDR3. The chain couples TRBV7-9 to TRBJ2-1; tentatively, D is TRBD1 (5 bases). This CDR3 is 15 amino acids long. Trimming shortened V by 5 bases and J by 0 bases, and 11 bases separated the two germline ends. Germline CDR1 SEHNR, CDR2 FQNEAQ (reference sequence). This chain's CDR3 is CASSLGQGSYNEQFF. The CDR3 DNA is TGTGCCAGCAGCCTCGGACAAGGCTCCTACAATGAGCAGTTCTTC.

The chain combines TRBV2 with TRBJ1-2; 8 nucleotides match TRBD1. Trimming cost V 6 bases and J 4 bases; bases outside gene matches: 7. The germline CDR1 and CDR2 sequences are SNHLY and FYNNEI. This CDR3 is 14 amino acids long. The CDR3 loop is CASRTLTGGYGYTF. The CDR3 coding sequence is TGTGCCAGCAGGACACTAACAGGGGGCTATGGCTACACCTTC. Filled out from reference TRBV2 and TRBJ1-2, the complete variable domain reads EPEVTQTPSHQVTQMGQEVILRCVPISNHLYFYWYRQILGQKVEFLVSFYNNEISEKSEIFDDQFSVERPDGSNFTLKIRSTKLEDSAMYFCASRTLTGGYGYTFGSGTRLTVV.

The chain couples TRBV4-2 to TRBJ1-4; weak D call: TRBD1 (6 bases). In germline, CDR1 is LGHNA, CDR2 YNFKEQ. The V end was cut by 1 base, the J end by 1 base, with 10 bases between. This CDR3 has 16 amino acids. The CDR3: CASSQAGGRTNEKLFF. The CDR3 nucleotides are TGTGCCAGCAGCCAAGCGGGGGGGCGAACTAATGAAAAACTGTTTTTT.

With regard to this clone: Other DNA sequences in this sample translate to the same CDR3. The rearrangement joins TRBV28 to TRBJ1-5; 7 bases map to TRBD1. V lost 6 bases and J lost 1; bases outside the gene matches: 3. The germline gives CDR1 MDHEN, CDR2 SYDVKM. The CDR3 is 14 residues long. CDR3 nucleotide sequence: TGTGCCAGCAGGCAGACAGGGAGCAATCAGCCCCAGCATTTT. Its protein is CASRQTGSNQPQHF.

Concerning this clone: The same CDR3 is also encoded by other DNA sequences in this sample. J is TRBJ2-2 and V is TRBV28; D remains ambiguous. This CDR3 contains 12 residues. The V end was cut by 5 bases, the J end by 5 bases, with 6 bases between. The germline V gene encodes CDR1 MDHEN and CDR2 SYDVKM. CDR3 DNA sequence: TGTGCCAGCAGTCCCAGAACCGGGGAGCTGTTTTTT. Translation: CASSPRTGELFF.

V is TRBV9 and J is TRBJ2-2; TRBD2 matches 7 bases. The CDR3 totals 15 residues. The trim removed 0 bases at V and 8 bases at J, leaving 7 bases unmatched. Per the germline V gene, CDR1 is SGDLS and CDR2 is YYNGEE. CDR3 nucleotides: TGTGCCAGCAGCGTAGCCTCGGGGGGATCTGGGGAGCTGTTTTTT. Its translation: CASSVASGGSGELFF.

This clone was observed a handful of times. V gene TRBV13 combines with J gene TRBJ2-2; tentatively, D is TRBD1 (6 bases). The ends were cut back, 4 bases at V and 2 bases at J, with 8 bases in the middle. The CDR3 consists of 14 residues. CDR1 is PRHDT, CDR2 FYEKMQ, per germline (reference sequence). CDR3 sequence (DNA): TGTGCCAGCAGCTACAGGGATAACACCGGGGAGCTGTTTTTT. This translates into CASSYRDNTGELFF.

V and J are TRBV28 and TRBJ2-2; 9 nucleotides align to TRBD1. The CDR3 is made up of 14 amino acids. Trimming took 6 bases from V and 6 from J; bases not matched to a gene: 5. CDR1 is MDHEN and CDR2 is SYDVKM in the germline V gene. The CDR3, as DNA: TGTGCCAGCAGGCCACAGGGGGCGCCCGGGGAGCTGTTTTTT. It specifies CASRPQGAPGELFF. The full variable domain, completed using reference TRBV28 and TRBJ2-2, is DVKVTQSSRYLVKRTGEKVFLECVQDMDHENMFWYRQDPGLGLRLIYFSYDVKMKEKGDIPEGYSVSREKKERFSLILESASTNQTSMYLCASRPQGAPGELFFGEGSRLTVL.